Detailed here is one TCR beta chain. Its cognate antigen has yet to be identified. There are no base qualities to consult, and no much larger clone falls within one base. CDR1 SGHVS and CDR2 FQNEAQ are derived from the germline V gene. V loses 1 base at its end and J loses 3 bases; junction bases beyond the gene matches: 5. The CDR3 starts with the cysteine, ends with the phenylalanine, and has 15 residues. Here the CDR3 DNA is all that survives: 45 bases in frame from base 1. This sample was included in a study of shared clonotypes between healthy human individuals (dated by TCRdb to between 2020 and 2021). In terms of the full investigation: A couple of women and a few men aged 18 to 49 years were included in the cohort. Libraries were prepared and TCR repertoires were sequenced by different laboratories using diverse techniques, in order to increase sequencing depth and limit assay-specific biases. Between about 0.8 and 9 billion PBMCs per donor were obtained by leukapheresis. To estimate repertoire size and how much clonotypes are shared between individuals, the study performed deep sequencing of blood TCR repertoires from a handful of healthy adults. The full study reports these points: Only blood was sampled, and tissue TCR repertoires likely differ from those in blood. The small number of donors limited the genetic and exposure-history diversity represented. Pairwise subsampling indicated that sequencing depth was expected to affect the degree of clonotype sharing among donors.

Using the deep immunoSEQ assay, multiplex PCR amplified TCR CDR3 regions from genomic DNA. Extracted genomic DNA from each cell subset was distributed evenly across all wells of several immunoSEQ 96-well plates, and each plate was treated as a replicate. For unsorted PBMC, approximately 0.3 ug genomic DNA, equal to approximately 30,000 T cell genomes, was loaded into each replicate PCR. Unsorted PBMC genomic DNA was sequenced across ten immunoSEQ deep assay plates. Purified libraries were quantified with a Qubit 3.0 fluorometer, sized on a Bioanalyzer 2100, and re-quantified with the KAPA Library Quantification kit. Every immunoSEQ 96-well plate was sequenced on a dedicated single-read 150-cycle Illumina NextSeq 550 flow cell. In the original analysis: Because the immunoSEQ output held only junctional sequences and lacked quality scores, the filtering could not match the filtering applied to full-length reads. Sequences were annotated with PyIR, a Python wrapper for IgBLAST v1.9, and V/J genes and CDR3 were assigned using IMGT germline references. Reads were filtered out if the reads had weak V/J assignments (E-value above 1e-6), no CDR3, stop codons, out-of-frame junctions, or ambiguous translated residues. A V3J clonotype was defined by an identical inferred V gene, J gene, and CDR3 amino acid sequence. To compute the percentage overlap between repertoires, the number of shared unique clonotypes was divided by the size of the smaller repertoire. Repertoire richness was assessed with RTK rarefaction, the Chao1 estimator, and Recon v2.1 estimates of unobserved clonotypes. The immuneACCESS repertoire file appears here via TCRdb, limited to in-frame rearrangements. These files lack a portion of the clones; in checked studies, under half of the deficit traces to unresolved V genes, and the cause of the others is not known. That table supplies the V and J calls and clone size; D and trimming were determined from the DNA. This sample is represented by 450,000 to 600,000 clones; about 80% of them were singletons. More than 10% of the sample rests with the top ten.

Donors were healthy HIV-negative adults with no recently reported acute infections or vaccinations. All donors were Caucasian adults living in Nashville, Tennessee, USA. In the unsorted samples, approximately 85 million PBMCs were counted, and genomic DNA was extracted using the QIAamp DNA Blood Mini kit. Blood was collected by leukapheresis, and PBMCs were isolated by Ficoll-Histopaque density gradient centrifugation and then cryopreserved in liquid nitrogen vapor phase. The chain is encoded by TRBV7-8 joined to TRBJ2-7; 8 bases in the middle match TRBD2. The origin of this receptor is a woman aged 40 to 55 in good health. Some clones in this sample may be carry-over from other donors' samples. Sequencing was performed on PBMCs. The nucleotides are TGTGCCAGCAGCTTAGTTACTAGCGGACTCTACGAGCAGTACTTC. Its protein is CASSLVTSGLYEQYF.